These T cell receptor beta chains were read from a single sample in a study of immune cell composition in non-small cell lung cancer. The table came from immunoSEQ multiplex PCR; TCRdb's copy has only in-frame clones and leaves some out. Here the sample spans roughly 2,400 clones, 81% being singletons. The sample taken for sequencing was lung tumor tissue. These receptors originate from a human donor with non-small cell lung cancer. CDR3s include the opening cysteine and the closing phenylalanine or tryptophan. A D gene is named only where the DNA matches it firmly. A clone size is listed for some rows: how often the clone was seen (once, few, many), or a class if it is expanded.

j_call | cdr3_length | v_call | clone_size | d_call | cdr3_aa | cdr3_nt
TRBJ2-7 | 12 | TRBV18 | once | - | CASSRQVYEQYF | TGTGCCAGCTCACGGCAGGTATACGAGCAGTACTTC
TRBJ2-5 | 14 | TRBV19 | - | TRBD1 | CASRDRGQAETQYF | TGTGCCAGTAGGGACAGGGGGCAGGCGGAGACCCAGTACTTC
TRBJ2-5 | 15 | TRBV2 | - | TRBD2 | CASSSGSGVGETQYF | TGTGCCAGCAGTAGCGGGAGTGGCGTAGGAGAGACCCAGTACTTC
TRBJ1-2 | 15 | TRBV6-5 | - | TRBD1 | CASRGQGAGDYGYTF | TGTGCCAGCAGAGGGCAGGGGGCAGGGGACTATGGCTACACCTTC
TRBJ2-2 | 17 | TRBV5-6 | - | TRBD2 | CASSSKKGLAVLGELFF | TGTGCCAGCAGCTCGAAAAAGGGACTAGCGGTTTTGGGGGAGCTGTTTTTT
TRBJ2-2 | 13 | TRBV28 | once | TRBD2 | CASSTGLAERLLF | TGTGCCAGCAGCACGGGACTAGCGGAACGGCTGCTTTTT
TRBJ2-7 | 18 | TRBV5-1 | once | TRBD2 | CASSRWTSGRSPSYEQYF | TGCGCCAGCAGCCGATGGACTAGCGGGAGGTCCCCCTCCTACGAGCAGTACTTC
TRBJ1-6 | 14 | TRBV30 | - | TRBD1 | CAWSVWDRTSPLHF | TGTGCCTGGAGTGTATGGGACAGGACTTCACCCCTCCACTTT
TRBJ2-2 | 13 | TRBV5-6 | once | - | CASTLVGVGELFF | TGTGCCAGCACCCTGGTCGGGGTCGGGGAGCTGTTTTTT
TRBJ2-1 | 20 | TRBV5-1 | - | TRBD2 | CASSLEEGLAQLTSYNEQFF | TGCGCCAGCAGCTTGGAAGAAGGACTAGCGCAACTCACCTCCTACAATGAGCAGTTCTTC
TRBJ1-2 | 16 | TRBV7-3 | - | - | CASSLSPGISNYGYTF | TGTGCCAGCAGCTTAAGCCCAGGCATTTCAAACTATGGCTACACCTTC
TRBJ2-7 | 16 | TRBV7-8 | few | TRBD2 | CASSYRPGGGIYEQYF | TGTGCCAGCAGCTACCGCCCGGGCGGGGGGATATACGAGCAGTACTTC
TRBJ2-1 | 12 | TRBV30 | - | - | CAWSRQVNEQFF | TGTGCCTGGAGCCGACAGGTCAATGAGCAGTTCTTC
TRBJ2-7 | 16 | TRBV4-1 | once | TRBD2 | CASSQDLAGGLGEQYF | TGCGCCAGCAGCCAAGATCTTGCGGGAGGGCTAGGCGAGCAGTACTTC
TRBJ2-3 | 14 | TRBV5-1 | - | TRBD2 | CATATSGISDTQYF | TGCGCCACCGCGACTAGCGGGATTTCAGATACGCAGTATTTT
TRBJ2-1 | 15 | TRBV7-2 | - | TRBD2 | CASSFSAGVNNEQFF | TGTGCCAGCAGCTTCTCAGCGGGAGTAAACAATGAGCAGTTCTTC
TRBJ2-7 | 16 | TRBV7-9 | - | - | CASSPPFRTGVYEQYF | TGTGCCAGCAGCCCCCCCTTTCGAACGGGAGTCTACGAGCAGTACTTC
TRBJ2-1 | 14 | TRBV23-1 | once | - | CASSLGVSDNEQFF | TGCGCCAGCAGTCTCGGGGTCTCGGACAATGAGCAGTTCTTC
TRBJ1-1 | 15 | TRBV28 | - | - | CASSFFLGGNTEAFF | TGTGCCAGCAGTTTTTTCCTGGGAGGGAACACTGAAGCTTTCTTT
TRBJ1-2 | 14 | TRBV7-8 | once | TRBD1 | CASSLYGTGVGYTF | TGTGCCAGCAGCTTATACGGGACAGGCGTTGGCTACACCTTC
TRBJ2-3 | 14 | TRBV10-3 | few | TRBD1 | CAIGGGQGPDTQYF | TGTGCCATTGGGGGGGGACAGGGACCAGATACGCAGTATTTT
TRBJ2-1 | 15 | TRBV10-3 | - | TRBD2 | CAIRGGLAGYNEQFF | TGTGCCATCAGGGGAGGACTAGCGGGCTACAATGAGCAGTTCTTC
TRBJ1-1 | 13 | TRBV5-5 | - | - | CASSLGGRAEAFF | TGTGCCAGCAGCTTGGGGGGCAGGGCTGAAGCTTTCTTT
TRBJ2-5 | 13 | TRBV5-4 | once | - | CASSWDYQETQYF | TGTGCCAGCAGCTGGGACTACCAAGAGACCCAGTACTTC
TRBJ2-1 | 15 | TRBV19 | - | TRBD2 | CASSAGTSGSNEQFF | TGTGCCAGTAGTGCCGGGACTAGCGGGAGCAATGAGCAGTTCTTC
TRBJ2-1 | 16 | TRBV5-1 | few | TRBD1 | CASSVGVGQGYNEQFF | TGCGCCAGCAGCGTGGGGGTGGGACAGGGGTACAATGAGCAGTTCTTC
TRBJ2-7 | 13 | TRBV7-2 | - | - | CASSSDSRTEQYF | TGTGCCAGCAGCTCCGACAGCCGCACCGAGCAGTACTTC
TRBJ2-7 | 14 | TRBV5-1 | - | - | CASTSGAGSYEQYF | TGCGCCAGCACCAGCGGAGCCGGGTCCTACGAGCAGTACTTC
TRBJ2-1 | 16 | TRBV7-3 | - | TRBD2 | CASSLSSGTTYNEQFF | TGTGCCAGCAGCCTATCTAGCGGGACGACCTACAATGAGCAGTTCTTC
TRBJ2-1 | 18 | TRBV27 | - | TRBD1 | CASSRGDRAIRAYNEQFF | TGTGCCAGCAGCCGCGGCGACAGGGCAATTCGGGCCTACAATGAGCAGTTCTTC
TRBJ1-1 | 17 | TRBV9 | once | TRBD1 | CASSLQPGGWANTEAFF | TGTGCCAGCAGCCTCCAACCAGGGGGCTGGGCGAACACTGAAGCTTTCTTT
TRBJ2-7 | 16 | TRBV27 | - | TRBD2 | CASSTSAGGPTYEQYF | TGTGCCAGCAGTACTTCAGCGGGAGGCCCTACCTACGAGCAGTACTTC
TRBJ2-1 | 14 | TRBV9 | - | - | CASSGRANHNEQFF | TGTGCCAGCAGCGGGAGGGCCAATCACAATGAGCAGTTCTTC
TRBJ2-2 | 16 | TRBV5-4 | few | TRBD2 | CASSSPSGRAVGELFF | TGTGCCAGCAGCTCCCCTAGCGGGAGGGCCGTCGGGGAGCTGTTTTTT
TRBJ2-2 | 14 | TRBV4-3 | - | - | CASRLDRYTGELFF | TGCGCCAGCAGACTCGACAGGTACACCGGGGAGCTGTTTTTT
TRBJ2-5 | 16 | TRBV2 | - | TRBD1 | CASSAGTGRPQETQYF | TGTGCCAGCAGTGCGGGGACAGGTCGGCCCCAAGAGACCCAGTACTTC
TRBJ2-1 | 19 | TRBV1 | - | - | CTSSQDSSWGLAGDNEQFF | TGCACCAGCAGCCAAGATTCGAGTTGGGGACTAGCGGGAGATAATGAGCAGTTCTTC
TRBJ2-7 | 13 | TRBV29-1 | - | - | CSVETGSETEQYF | TGCAGCGTTGAAACGGGGTCCGAGACGGAGCAGTACTTC
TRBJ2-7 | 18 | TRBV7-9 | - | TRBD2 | CASSLELVTSGGSLEQYF | TGTGCCAGCAGCTTAGAGCTCGTGACTAGCGGTGGATCTTTGGAGCAGTACTTC
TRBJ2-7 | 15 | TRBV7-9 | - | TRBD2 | CASGNPSGTFYEQYF | TGTGCCAGCGGTAATCCCAGCGGGACCTTCTACGAGCAGTACTTC
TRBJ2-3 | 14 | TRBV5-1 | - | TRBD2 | CASSPGGGPDTQYF | TGCGCCAGCAGCCCGGGAGGGGGACCAGATACGCAGTATTTT
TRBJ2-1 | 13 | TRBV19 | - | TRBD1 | CASRGTGKGEQFF | TGTGCCAGTAGAGGGACAGGGAAGGGTGAGCAGTTCTTC
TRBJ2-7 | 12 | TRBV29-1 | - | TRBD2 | CSVGLAGFEQYF | TGCAGCGTTGGACTAGCGGGATTCGAGCAGTACTTC
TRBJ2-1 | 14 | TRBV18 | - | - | CASSTTGYYNEQFF | TGTGCCAGCTCAACAACAGGATACTACAATGAGCAGTTCTTC
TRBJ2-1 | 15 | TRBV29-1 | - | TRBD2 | CSVGVGLAGGNEQFF | TGCAGCGTTGGGGTTGGACTAGCGGGAGGCAATGAGCAGTTCTTC
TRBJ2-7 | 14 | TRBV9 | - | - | CASSVVGSSYEQYF | TGTGCCAGCAGCGTAGTGGGCAGCTCCTACGAGCAGTACTTC
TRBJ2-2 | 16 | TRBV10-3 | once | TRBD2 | CAISPRLAPNTGELFF | TGTGCCATCAGTCCTCGACTAGCGCCGAACACCGGGGAGCTGTTTTTT
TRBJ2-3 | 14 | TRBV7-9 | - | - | CASSPSRGSDTQYF | TGTGCCAGCAGCCCCTCCCGAGGGTCAGATACGCAGTATTTT
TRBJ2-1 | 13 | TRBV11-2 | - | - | CASSPLFGNEQFF | TGTGCCAGCAGCCCCCTCTTCGGGAATGAGCAGTTCTTC
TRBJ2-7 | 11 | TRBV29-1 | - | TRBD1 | CSTGQGGEQYF | TGCAGCACTGGACAGGGTGGCGAGCAGTACTTC